The sequence of this TCR beta chain was determined in a study of cytomegalovirus exposure and HLA in healthy donors. Points from the study as a whole: Reports showed the classifier diagnosing cytomegalovirus status with high specificity and sensitivity. Several of the most significant clusters were apparently associated with common viral pathogens in a later analysis. A list of more than 150 TCR beta chains associated with cytomegalovirus was given.

Details on this clone: Its antigen remains unidentified.

Both 60 Vbeta primers and 13 Jbeta primers went into the PCR. Method: immunoSEQ multiplex PCR; TCRdb's copy keeps in-frame clones and lacks some. Of 70,000 to 95,000 clones listed, under 80% were seen once; the top ten hold roughly a tenth. V was clipped by 0 bases and J by 5 bases, with 14 bases between them. The CDR3 consists of 15 residues. Per the germline V gene, CDR1 is SGHRS and CDR2 is YFSETQ. The sequence was obtained from a man aged 25 to 45 in good health and CMV-seropositive. The sequenced material came from PBMCs. The chain employs TRBV5-1 and TRBJ2-5, with D unresolved. The CDR3 loop is CASSLGDLGWETQYF. CDR3 in DNA: TGCGCCAGCAGCTTGGGCGACCTAGGCTGGGAGACCCAGTACTTC.